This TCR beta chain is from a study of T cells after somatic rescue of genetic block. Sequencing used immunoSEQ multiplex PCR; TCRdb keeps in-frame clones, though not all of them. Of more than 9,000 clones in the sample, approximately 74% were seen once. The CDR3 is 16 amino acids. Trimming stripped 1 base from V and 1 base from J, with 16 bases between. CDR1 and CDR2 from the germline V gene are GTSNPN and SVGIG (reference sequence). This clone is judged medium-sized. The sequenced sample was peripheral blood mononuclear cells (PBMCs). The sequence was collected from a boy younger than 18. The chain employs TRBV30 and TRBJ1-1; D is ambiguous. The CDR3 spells CAWSDWTPRGNTEAFF. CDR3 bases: TGTGCCTGGAGTGACTGGACTCCAAGAGGGAACACTGAAGCTTTCTTT.